This TCR beta chain was obtained from a study of control samples from healthy donors and cancer patients. Data came from immunoSEQ multiplex PCR; TCRdb stores just in-frame clones and leaves some out. The data contain 80,000 to 100,000 clones, roughly 88% of them singletons. CDR3 length equals 14 residues. The germline gives CDR1 GTSNPN, CDR2 SVGIG (reference sequence). The V segment lost 2 bases and the J segment 1 base; nucleotides outside the gene matches: 4. The chain employs TRBV30 and TRBJ1-2; 7 bases map to TRBD1. What was sequenced was blood. This receptor was identified in a man aged 30 to 39 in good health. CDR3 loop: CAWSSRGGNYGYTF. The CDR3 DNA follows: TGTGCCTGGAGTTCCAGGGGGGGTAACTATGGCTACACCTTC.